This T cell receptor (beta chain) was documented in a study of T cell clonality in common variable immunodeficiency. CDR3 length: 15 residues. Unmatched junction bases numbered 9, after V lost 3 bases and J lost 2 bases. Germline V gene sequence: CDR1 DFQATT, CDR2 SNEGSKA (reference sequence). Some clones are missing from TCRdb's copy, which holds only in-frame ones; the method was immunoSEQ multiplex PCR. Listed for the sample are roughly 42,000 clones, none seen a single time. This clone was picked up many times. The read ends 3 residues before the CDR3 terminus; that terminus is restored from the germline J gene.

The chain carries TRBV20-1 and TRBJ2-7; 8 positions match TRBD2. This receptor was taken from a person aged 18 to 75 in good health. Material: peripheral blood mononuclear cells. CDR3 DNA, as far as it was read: TGCAGTGCTAGTCGTACGGGGGGGCTAACCTACGAG. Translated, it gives CSASRTGGLTYE. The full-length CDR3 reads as CSASRTGGLTYEQYF.